According to its frequency, the clone carrying this T cell receptor beta chain is medium-sized (0.01 to 0.1%). Its target is not known. About 37,500 genome equivalents of blood DNA were amplified for TRB. TRB rearrangements were amplified by touch-down multiplex PCR with mixed TRB-A/B primers. TCRdb re-called the multiplex PCR reads; every CDR3 protein appears as one record, without DNA. The specimen's table records roughly 8,300 distinct CDR3 sequences. These data are taken from a study of T cell clusters in autoimmune cytopenias. At the level of the study: TRB sequencing had a median about 52,000 reads and under 2,500 distinct clonotypes per sample.

Study observations and caveats: TRB repertoire shifts in secondary cytopenia and chronic lymphocytic leukemia mostly reflected lymphoma, not autoimmunity. Primary autoimmune cytopenia patients seemingly lacked the physiological T cell clusters found in healthy donors. No cluster-lack signature appeared between secondary cytopenia and chronic lymphocytic leukemia patients, apparently due to lymphoma masking.

Germline V CDR1 and CDR2: GTSNPN, SVGIG (reference sequence). The CDR3 contains 17 residues. This chain connects TRBV30 to TRBJ1-2; TCRdb's D call, TRBD1, is unchecked because there is no DNA. The sample taken for sequencing was peripheral blood. This sequence originates from a human donor with an autoimmune cytopenia or autoimmune hepatitis (not recorded which). The chain's CDR3 is CAWSKGTGGHTNYGYTF.